This T cell receptor (beta chain) was captured by sequencing in a study of human T cells and chemical hapten exposure. TCRdb passed the RACE reads through MiXCR, listing each CDR3 protein once. The sample has some 340,000 distinct CDR3 sequences, about 7% seen once. Germline V CDR1 and CDR2: MNHEY, SVGEGT. This CDR3 is 16 amino acids long. The V gene end was trimmed by 0 bases and the J gene end by 1 base; junction bases not matched to a gene: 4. Time point defined: patch test 1, 2 weeks after DPC sensitization. Treatment indicated: therapeutic diphenylcyclopropenone sensitization with weekly scalp DPC.

The material was whole blood, obtained in connection with sensitization to the hapten diphenylcyclopropenone (DPC). This sequence originates from a woman aged 18-29 years with alopecia areata. Some clones in this sample may be carry-over from other donors' samples. The V and J genes are TRBV6-2 or TRBV6-3 and TRBJ1-1, with 8 nucleotides matching TRBD1. This CDR3 is CASSYSPDRANTEAFF. CDR3 nucleotides: TGTGCCAGCAGTTACTCCCCGGACAGGGCGAACACTGAAGCTTTCTTT.